A single sample gave rise to the 6 T cell receptor beta chains below, sequenced in a study of T cell responses to AZD1222 COVID-19 vaccine (dated by TCRdb to about 2021). The time point label, as the study defines it: baseline before first vaccination. Receptor libraries were prepared by the immunoSEQ multiplex PCR assay. TCRdb retrieved this table from immuneACCESS and kept in-frame rearrangements only. Not all clones are present; in checked studies, unresolved V genes account for under half, and no reason is known for the remainder. The sample table lists 100,000 or so clones, roughly 84% of them with a count of one. The top ten clones comprise approximately 15% of the sample. This sample comprised peripheral blood, obtained on day 0 of AZD1222 vaccination. These receptors all come from an adult in good health.

The chain has TRBV6-5 and TRBJ2-7; TRBD2 matches at 8 bases. Trimming cost V 6 bases and J 2 bases; bases outside gene matches: 6. Germline V gene lookup returns CDR1 MNHEY and CDR2 SVGAGI. The CDR3 loop spans 14 amino acids. CDR3 bases: TGTGCCAGCAGGGGGAGCGGGAGCCCCTACGAGCAGTACTTC. Encoded protein: CASRGSGSPYEQYF.

The J gene is TRBJ2-2, the V gene TRBV18; 10 bases are shared with TRBD1. This CDR3 is 15 amino acids long. Germline loops: CDR1 KGHSH, CDR2 LQKENI. V lost 3 bases and J lost 4; bases outside the gene matches: 2. The CDR3 region has the DNA TGTGCCAGCTCACCGGGACAGGGGACCACCGGGGAGCTGTTTTTT. This codes for CASSPGQGTTGELFF.

The chain employs TRBV25-1 and TRBJ1-4; the D is unclear. V lost 1 base and J 4 bases, leaving 4 bases between the germline ends. The CDR3 runs to 13 residues. Per the germline V gene, CDR1 is MGHDK and CDR2 is SYGVNS. CDR3 nucleotide sequence: TGTGCCAGCAGTGAATTTGGTAATGAAAAACTGTTTTTT. This sequence encodes CASSEFGNEKLFF.

V usage is TRBV7-7 and J usage is TRBJ2-2; D is undetermined. V lost 2 bases and J lost 3, with 7 bases in between. This CDR3 region has 14 residues. Germline assignment: CDR1 SSHAT and CDR2 FNYEAQ (reference sequence). The CDR3: CASSLIRDTGELFF. In DNA, the CDR3 is TGTGCCAGCAGCTTAATTAGGGACACCGGGGAGCTGTTTTTT.

The chain recombines TRBV23-1 with TRBJ2-5; unclear D gene. TRBV23-1 is marked as an open reading frame, function uncertain. CDR3 length: 11 residues. Trimming took 8 bases from V and 5 from J, leaving 9 bases between them. The CDR3 DNA follows: TGCGCCAGCCCAAGGCGGGAGACCCAGTACTTC. As protein: CASPRRETQYF.

The rearrangement uses TRBV27 and TRBJ2-4; 9 bases map to TRBD2. The V segment lost 0 bases and the J segment 0 bases; nucleotides outside the gene matches: 9. Germline values: CDR1 MNHEY, CDR2 SMNVEV (reference sequence). The CDR3 loop spans 19 amino acids. The CDR3 region is CASSLSEREDPLAKNIQYF. The CDR3 nucleotides are TGTGCCAGCAGTTTATCAGAGCGGGAGGACCCATTAGCCAAAAACATTCAGTACTTC.